This T cell receptor (beta chain) was identified during a study of technical replicates of blood from several donors. Between the trimmed V and J ends, which lost 4 bases and 0 bases, there was a span of 8 bases. In germline, CDR1 is SGHRS, CDR2 YFSETQ. The CDR3 is made up of 13 amino acids. The protocol was immunoSEQ multiplex PCR, while the TCRdb copy is restricted to in-frame clones and leaves out a portion. The sample shows just over 80,000 clones, 96% of them seen only once. Sequences were obtained from T cells isolated from PBMCs. This chain uses TRBV5-1 with TRBJ2-7; D remains unclear. The sequence derives from a human donor in good health. CDR3 bases: TGCGCCAGCAGCGGGCCAAGCTCCTACGAGCAGTACTTC. Translating gives CASSGPSSYEQYF.